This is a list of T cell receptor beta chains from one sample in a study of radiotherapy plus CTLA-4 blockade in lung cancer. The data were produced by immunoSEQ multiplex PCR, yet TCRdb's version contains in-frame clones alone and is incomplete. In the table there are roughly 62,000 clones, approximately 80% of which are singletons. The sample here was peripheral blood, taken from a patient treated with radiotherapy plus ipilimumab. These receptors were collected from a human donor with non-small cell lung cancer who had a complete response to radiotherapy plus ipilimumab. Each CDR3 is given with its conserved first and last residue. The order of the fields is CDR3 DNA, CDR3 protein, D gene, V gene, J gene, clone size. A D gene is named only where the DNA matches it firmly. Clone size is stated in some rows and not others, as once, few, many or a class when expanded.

CDR3 DNA: TGTGCCAGCAGCCTAGCTAGGCGGGGCCTCTCCTACAATGAGCAGTTCTTC
CDR3 protein: CASSLARRGLSYNEQFF
D gene: -
V gene: TRBV7-8
J gene: TRBJ2-1
clone size: -

CDR3 DNA: TGCGCCAGCAGCTTGGTACGGGAGACCCAGTACTTC
CDR3 protein: CASSLVRETQYF
D gene: -
V gene: TRBV5-1
J gene: TRBJ2-5
clone size: -

CDR3 DNA: TGCGCCAGCAGCTATAGTCATCCTCGGGGTCACACCGGGGAGCTGTTTTTT
CDR3 protein: CASSYSHPRGHTGELFF
D gene: -
V gene: TRBV5-1
J gene: TRBJ2-2
clone size: -

CDR3 DNA: TGTGCCAGCAGTCGGGCAGGGACGGGGGGCTACACCTTC
CDR3 protein: CASSRAGTGGYTF
D gene: -
V gene: TRBV28
J gene: TRBJ1-2
clone size: -

CDR3 DNA: TGTGCCAGCACCGACCCAAGTTCTGGCTACACCTTC
CDR3 protein: CASTDPSSGYTF
D gene: -
V gene: TRBV6-5
J gene: TRBJ1-2
clone size: -

CDR3 DNA: TGTGCCAGCAGCCTCGGACTCTCGCGGACCGGGGAGCTGTTTTTT
CDR3 protein: CASSLGLSRTGELFF
D gene: -
V gene: TRBV9
J gene: TRBJ2-2
clone size: -

CDR3 DNA: TGTGCCAGCAGTGCCGGACAGGGGGCGCGGTATGGCTACACCTTC
CDR3 protein: CASSAGQGARYGYTF
D gene: TRBD1
V gene: TRBV6-4
J gene: TRBJ1-2
clone size: few

CDR3 DNA: TGTGCCAGCAGCTACGAGAACTACAATGAGCAGTTCTTC
CDR3 protein: CASSYENYNEQFF
D gene: -
V gene: TRBV7-2
J gene: TRBJ2-1
clone size: -

CDR3 DNA: TGTGCCAGCAGTTACGCGACAGGTGGAACCTACGAGCAGTACTTC
CDR3 protein: CASSYATGGTYEQYF
D gene: -
V gene: TRBV6-5
J gene: TRBJ2-7
clone size: -

CDR3 DNA: TGTGCCATCAGTGAAGGGAAAACTAGCACAGATACGCAGTATTTT
CDR3 protein: CAISEGKTSTDTQYF
D gene: -
V gene: TRBV10-3
J gene: TRBJ2-3
clone size: -

CDR3 DNA: TGCAGCGTACAGGGGGCGAGCTCTGGGGCCAACGTCCTGACTTTC
CDR3 protein: CSVQGASSGANVLTF
D gene: TRBD1
V gene: TRBV29-1
J gene: TRBJ2-6
clone size: -

CDR3 DNA: TGTGCCAGCACGACAGGAGCTAATGAAAAACTGTTTTTT
CDR3 protein: CASTTGANEKLFF
D gene: -
V gene: TRBV2
J gene: TRBJ1-4
clone size: few

CDR3 DNA: TGCGCCAGCGGGTCGGGACAGTACAATGAGCAGTTCTTC
CDR3 protein: CASGSGQYNEQFF
D gene: TRBD1
V gene: TRBV5-1
J gene: TRBJ2-1
clone size: few

CDR3 DNA: TGTGCCAGCAGTGACAACACAGGGGGAACTGAAGCTTTCTTT
CDR3 protein: CASSDNTGGTEAFF
D gene: TRBD1
V gene: TRBV6-1
J gene: TRBJ1-1
clone size: -

CDR3 DNA: TGTGCCAGCAGCCTAAGAGGGGGCGGCTACACCTTC
CDR3 protein: CASSLRGGGYTF
D gene: TRBD1
V gene: TRBV14
J gene: TRBJ1-2
clone size: -

CDR3 DNA: TGTGCCAGCTCACCTCGCAGCGGGGGGAAAAACACCGGGGAGCTGTTTTTT
CDR3 protein: CASSPRSGGKNTGELFF
D gene: TRBD2
V gene: TRBV18
J gene: TRBJ2-2
clone size: -

CDR3 DNA: TGCAGCGCCCAGTTGGCCGGGGAGCTGTTTTTT
CDR3 protein: CSAQLAGELFF
D gene: -
V gene: TRBV29-1
J gene: TRBJ2-2
clone size: -

CDR3 DNA: TGTGCCAGCAGGCCCAGGACACTGAACACTGAAGCTTTCTTT
CDR3 protein: CASRPRTLNTEAFF
D gene: -
V gene: TRBV7-2
J gene: TRBJ1-1
clone size: -

CDR3 DNA: TGTGCCACGGGGGGTCGACAGGTCGGACAGCCCCAGCATTTT
CDR3 protein: CATGGRQVGQPQHF
D gene: -
V gene: TRBV6-1
J gene: TRBJ1-5
clone size: -

CDR3 DNA: TGTGCCAGCAGCCCCCTCGACAGGGAAGTCTATGGCGGCTACACCTTC
CDR3 protein: CASSPLDREVYGGYTF
D gene: TRBD1
V gene: TRBV28
J gene: TRBJ1-2
clone size: -

CDR3 DNA: TGTGCCAGCTCACCAACAGGATATGGCTACACCTTC
CDR3 protein: CASSPTGYGYTF
D gene: -
V gene: TRBV18
J gene: TRBJ1-2
clone size: -

CDR3 DNA: TGCGCCAGCAGCTTGAGGCGGGGGGCCACAGATACGCAGTATTTT
CDR3 protein: CASSLRRGATDTQYF
D gene: TRBD2
V gene: TRBV5-1
J gene: TRBJ2-3
clone size: -

CDR3 DNA: TGTGCCTGGAGCGAGACAGGGAACACTGAAGCTTTCTTT
CDR3 protein: CAWSETGNTEAFF
D gene: -
V gene: TRBV30
J gene: TRBJ1-1
clone size: -

CDR3 DNA: TGTGCCAGCAGTGAAGTCCGAGACAATGAGCAGTTCTTC
CDR3 protein: CASSEVRDNEQFF
D gene: -
V gene: TRBV2
J gene: TRBJ2-1
clone size: -

CDR3 DNA: TGCAGCGTTGGGTACGGGACAGGGGGTTTTTACGATGGCTACACCTTC
CDR3 protein: CSVGYGTGGFYDGYTF
D gene: TRBD1
V gene: TRBV29-1
J gene: TRBJ1-2
clone size: -

CDR3 DNA: TGCGCCAGCACCCCCGATAACAGGGCCAAGGGGGAGCTGTTTTTT
CDR3 protein: CASTPDNRAKGELFF
D gene: -
V gene: TRBV5-1
J gene: TRBJ2-2
clone size: -

CDR3 DNA: TGTGCCAGCTCACCAACAGGCAGTCAAGAGACCCAGTACTTC
CDR3 protein: CASSPTGSQETQYF
D gene: -
V gene: TRBV18
J gene: TRBJ2-5
clone size: -

CDR3 DNA: TGCGCCAGCAGCTTGACAGGGGGTTTCACAGATACGCAGTATTTT
CDR3 protein: CASSLTGGFTDTQYF
D gene: TRBD1
V gene: TRBV5-1
J gene: TRBJ2-3
clone size: -

CDR3 DNA: TGTGCCTCAGGGGACCCCCAACACTTCACAGATACGCAGTATTTT
CDR3 protein: CASGDPQHFTDTQYF
D gene: -
V gene: TRBV6-1
J gene: TRBJ2-3
clone size: -

CDR3 DNA: TGTGCCAGCAGTGGGCCGGGGAATGAAAAACTGTTTTTT
CDR3 protein: CASSGPGNEKLFF
D gene: -
V gene: TRBV2
J gene: TRBJ1-4
clone size: -

CDR3 DNA: TGTGCCAGCAGCCCCTCTCGACAGGGAGGAAACACCATATATTTT
CDR3 protein: CASSPSRQGGNTIYF
D gene: TRBD1
V gene: TRBV7-2
J gene: TRBJ1-3
clone size: few

CDR3 DNA: TGTGCCAGCAGCGTAAGCGGACTAGCGGGTCACCCGGAATGGGATACGCAGTATTTT
CDR3 protein: CASSVSGLAGHPEWDTQYF
D gene: TRBD2
V gene: TRBV9
J gene: TRBJ2-3
clone size: -

CDR3 DNA: TGTGCCAGCAGGGCCCAGGACACCGGGGAGCTGTTTTTT
CDR3 protein: CASRAQDTGELFF
D gene: -
V gene: TRBV7-2
J gene: TRBJ2-2
clone size: -

CDR3 DNA: TGCGCCAGCAGTGAGTCCGGCGGGAGAGGCGGTGAGACCCAGTACTTC
CDR3 protein: CASSESGGRGGETQYF
D gene: TRBD2
V gene: TRBV10-2
J gene: TRBJ2-5
clone size: -

CDR3 DNA: TGTGCCAGTAGTATAGATGGTCAGGGGGCAGTAGAAGCTTTCTTT
CDR3 protein: CASSIDGQGAVEAFF
D gene: TRBD1
V gene: TRBV19
J gene: TRBJ1-1
clone size: -

CDR3 DNA: TGTGCCAGTAGTATAGAAGGCAGGGCACGACAGCCCCAGCATTTT
CDR3 protein: CASSIEGRARQPQHF
D gene: -
V gene: TRBV19
J gene: TRBJ1-5
clone size: -

CDR3 DNA: TGTGCCAGCAGTGAAAGGACGGACAGGGGGAATAGCAATCAGCCCCAGCATTTT
CDR3 protein: CASSERTDRGNSNQPQHF
D gene: TRBD1
V gene: TRBV6-4
J gene: TRBJ1-5
clone size: -

CDR3 DNA: TGTGCCAGCAGCTTGGCAGGGGGGGGGCAACTCGGCACAGATACGCAGTATTTT
CDR3 protein: CASSLAGGGQLGTDTQYF
D gene: -
V gene: TRBV5-4
J gene: TRBJ2-3
clone size: -

CDR3 DNA: TGCGCCAGCAGCTTGACTAGCGGGGGGGAGACCCAGTACTTC
CDR3 protein: CASSLTSGGETQYF
D gene: TRBD2
V gene: TRBV5-1
J gene: TRBJ2-5
clone size: once

CDR3 DNA: TGCGCCAGCAGGTACTCAGGGAACACTGAAGCTTTCTTT
CDR3 protein: CASRYSGNTEAFF
D gene: -
V gene: TRBV4-3
J gene: TRBJ1-1
clone size: few

CDR3 DNA: TGTGCCAGTAGATTACAGGGATTCAATGAAGCTTTCTTT
CDR3 protein: CASRLQGFNEAFF
D gene: -
V gene: TRBV19
J gene: TRBJ1-1
clone size: once

CDR3 DNA: TGTGCCAGCTTAAGACAGGGTACCTACGAGCAGTACTTC
CDR3 protein: CASLRQGTYEQYF
D gene: TRBD1
V gene: TRBV28
J gene: TRBJ2-7
clone size: -

CDR3 DNA: TGTGCCATCATGAGCGGGGGCCAGTCAGATACGCAGTATTTT
CDR3 protein: CAIMSGGQSDTQYF
D gene: TRBD2
V gene: TRBV10-3
J gene: TRBJ2-3
clone size: -

CDR3 DNA: TGTGCTAGTGGTTTGGCCACAGTCGGGCCAGGAAACACCATATATTTT
CDR3 protein: CASGLATVGPGNTIYF
D gene: -
V gene: TRBV12-5
J gene: TRBJ1-3
clone size: -

CDR3 DNA: TGCGCCAGCCACGACAGGGGGAACTCACCCCTCCACTTT
CDR3 protein: CASHDRGNSPLHF
D gene: TRBD1
V gene: TRBV5-1
J gene: TRBJ1-6
clone size: -

CDR3 DNA: TGTGCCAGCAGCTTAGTGGTCGGGGGGCAGGTGGAGACCCAGTACTTC
CDR3 protein: CASSLVVGGQVETQYF
D gene: -
V gene: TRBV7-8
J gene: TRBJ2-5
clone size: -

CDR3 DNA: TGTGCCACCTCAGGAATAGGGGCCAACGTCCTGACTTTC
CDR3 protein: CATSGIGANVLTF
D gene: -
V gene: TRBV19
J gene: TRBJ2-6
clone size: -

CDR3 DNA: TGTGCCAGCAGCGCACAGGCCGTTAATGAAAAACTGTTTTTT
CDR3 protein: CASSAQAVNEKLFF
D gene: -
V gene: TRBV11-2
J gene: TRBJ1-4
clone size: -

CDR3 DNA: TGTGCCAGCAGAGAGGGGGAGGGATGGAACTATGGCTACACCTTC
CDR3 protein: CASREGEGWNYGYTF
D gene: -
V gene: TRBV9
J gene: TRBJ1-2
clone size: -

CDR3 DNA: TGTGCCAGCAGCCCGGCGGGCGGGACAAGCTCCTACGAGCAGTACTTC
CDR3 protein: CASSPAGGTSSYEQYF
D gene: -
V gene: TRBV5-4
J gene: TRBJ2-7
clone size: -

CDR3 DNA: TGTGCCAGTAGTAACTCCTATAATTCACCCCTCCACTTT
CDR3 protein: CASSNSYNSPLHF
D gene: -
V gene: TRBV19
J gene: TRBJ1-6
clone size: -

CDR3 DNA: TGTGCCAGCACCTTAGGTGGGGGGCCCCGGGCGAACACTGAAGCTTTCTTT
CDR3 protein: CASTLGGGPRANTEAFF
D gene: -
V gene: TRBV7-2
J gene: TRBJ1-1
clone size: -